The 14 T cell receptor beta chains presented below share a single source sample, sequenced in a study of T-cell reconstitution after alpha-beta-depleted transplantation in children. This sample's TCRbeta library carried unique molecular identifier barcodes. TCRdb reprocessed the PCR reads via MiXCR and lists one record per CDR3 protein. The profile shows hundreds of thousands of distinct CDR3 sequences, roughly 15% of them singletons. Sequenced here: PBMCs from the stem cell graft donor, sampled from the stem cell graft. Every receptor here comes from a human donor who donated a stem cell graft to a child with acute myeloid leukemia.

This chain connects TRBV20-1 to TRBJ2-2; maybe TRBD2 (5 bases). The V gene's germline CDR1 is DFQATT and CDR2 SNEGSKA (reference sequence). The V end was cut by 2 bases, the J end by 6 bases, with 10 bases between. This CDR3 spans 13 amino acids. CDR3 DNA sequence: TGCAGTGCTAGATCCGAGGGTCCCGGGGAGCTGTTTTTT. Protein product: CSARSEGPGELFF.

There are many counts of this clonotype. V and J are TRBV6-5 and TRBJ2-3, with 13 bases identical to TRBD2. CDR1 and CDR2 from the germline V gene are MNHEY and SVGAGI. This CDR3 spans 18 amino acids. The J segment lost 2 bases and the V segment lost 0 bases, leaving 5 bases of the junction unmatched. The CDR3 region is CASSYSRGTSGITDTQYF. The CDR3 DNA reads as TGTGCCAGCAGTTACTCACGTGGGACTAGCGGGATCACAGATACGCAGTATTTT.

The rearrangement uses TRBV20-1 and TRBJ2-5, with D possibly matching TRBD1 (6 bases). The V end lost 7 bases, the J end lost 2 bases, and 11 bases lay between the germline ends. The germline V gene has CDR1 DFQATT and CDR2 SNEGSKA (reference sequence). The CDR3 contains 12 residues. This chain's CDR3 is CSVSRGQETQYF. The CDR3 nucleotides are TGCAGTGTTTCCAGGGGACAAGAGACCCAGTACTTC.

The chain carries TRBV25-1 and TRBJ1-2, with D unresolved. Germline CDR1 MGHDK, CDR2 SYGVNS. This CDR3 spans 15 amino acids. V gave up 3 bases and J gave up 0 bases, with 11 bases separating them. The CDR3 nucleotides are TGTGCCAGCAGTGATGGCGGCCTAGCTAACTATGGCTACACCTTC. Translated, it gives CASSDGGLANYGYTF.

J is TRBJ1-1 and V is TRBV6-1; D is unresolved. V was trimmed by 4 bases and J by 3 bases, leaving 9 bases between them. The CDR3 runs 13 residues. Germline CDR1 and CDR2: MNHNS and SASEGT. The CDR3 nucleotides are TGTGCCAGCAGTGCCCCTTTCTACACTGAAGCTTTCTTT. This sequence encodes CASSAPFYTEAFF.

The chain recombines TRBV18 with TRBJ1-3; no clear D gene. The CDR3 spans 14 residues. Germline V CDR1 and CDR2: KGHSH, LQKENI. V lost 2 bases, J lost 0 bases, and 5 bases lay in between. Written as DNA, the CDR3 is TGTGCCAGCTCACCAAACAGCTCTGGAAACACCATATATTTT. It yields the protein CASSPNSSGNTIYF.

The CDR3 loop reads CASSQAERETQYF. The CDR3 nucleotides read TGCGCCAGCAGCCAAGCGGAAAGAGAGACCCAGTACTTC. The chain has TRBV4-1 and TRBJ2-5; unclear D gene. Germline CDR1 is MGHRA and CDR2 is YSYEKL. Trimming took off 1 base at V and 4 bases at J, with 7 bases between the two ends. This CDR3 region has 13 residues.

This clonotype was seen a handful of times. The chain has TRBV24-1 and TRBJ2-1, with D unresolved. The length of the CDR3 is 12 residues. V was clipped by 7 bases and J by 3 bases, with 6 bases between them. The germline gives CDR1 KGHDR, CDR2 SFDVKD. For the CDR3, the DNA is TGTGCCACCAGCGCTAACTACAATGAGCAGTTCTTC. Its protein is CATSANYNEQFF.

This clonotype was counted many times. The V gene is TRBV20-1, the J gene TRBJ2-7; maybe TRBD1 (6 bases). Trimming pared 6 bases from V and 2 bases from J, leaving 17 bases between. This CDR3 contains 14 residues. Per the germline V gene, CDR1 is DFQATT and CDR2 is SNEGSKA (reference sequence). This chain's CDR3 is CSAKYTGSPYEQYV. The CDR3 DNA is TGCAGTGCGAAGTATACAGGGTCCCCCTACGAGCAGTACGTC.

This chain links TRBV20-1 with TRBJ2-2; TRBD2 aligns across 8 bases. The V and J ends lost 3 bases and 6 bases, in that order; junction bases with no gene match: 9. CDR3 length: 15 amino acids. Germline loops: CDR1 DFQATT, CDR2 SNEGSKA (reference sequence). CDR3 sequence (DNA): TGCAGTGCTAGGGGAGGACTAGCCCTATCCGGGGAGCTGTTTTTT. Its protein product is CSARGGLALSGELFF.

Comments on this clonotype: Given a much more abundant clone one base away, this may be a read error. This rearrangement joins TRBV12-3 or TRBV12-4 to TRBJ2-1; D perhaps matches TRBD1 (6 bases). The CDR3 is made up of 12 amino acids. V lost 7 bases and J 10 bases, leaving 14 bases between the germline ends. CDR3 amino acids: CASTDIGGEQFF. Here the CDR3 DNA reads TGTGCCAGCACCGATATAGGGGGAGAGCAGTTCTTC.

In its sample, this clonotype was seen many times. This chain uses TRBV12-3 or TRBV12-4 with TRBJ1-1, with D maybe TRBD1 (6 bases). Trimming cost V 4 bases and J 4 bases, with 13 bases left between them. The CDR3 totals 14 residues. CDR3 nucleotide sequence: TGTGCCAGCAGTTCCGGCAGGGGTAGCACTGAAGCTTTCTTT. Protein: CASSSGRGSTEAFF.

This clonotype was detected only a few times. The chain joins TRBV11-2 to TRBJ2-1; unclear D gene. The CDR3 spans 18 residues. V was cut by 0 bases and J by 5 bases, with 20 bases left in between. Germline lookup yields CDR1 SGHAT and CDR2 FQNNGV. Written as DNA, the CDR3 is TGTGCCAGCAGCTTAGATCTAACTACCCGAGTCGTGGACAATGAGCAGTTCTTC. Protein sequence: CASSLDLTTRVVDNEQFF.

The chain combines TRBV7-9 with TRBJ1-1; D perhaps matches TRBD1 (6 bases). The CDR3 totals 14 residues. Trimming pared 2 bases from V and 8 bases from J, leaving 15 bases between. CDR1 and CDR2 from the germline V gene are SEHNR and FQNEAQ (reference sequence). CDR3 nucleotides: TGTGCCAGCAGCTTACCGCAGGGGCGACGGGAAGCTTTCTTT. It translates to CASSLPQGRREAFF.